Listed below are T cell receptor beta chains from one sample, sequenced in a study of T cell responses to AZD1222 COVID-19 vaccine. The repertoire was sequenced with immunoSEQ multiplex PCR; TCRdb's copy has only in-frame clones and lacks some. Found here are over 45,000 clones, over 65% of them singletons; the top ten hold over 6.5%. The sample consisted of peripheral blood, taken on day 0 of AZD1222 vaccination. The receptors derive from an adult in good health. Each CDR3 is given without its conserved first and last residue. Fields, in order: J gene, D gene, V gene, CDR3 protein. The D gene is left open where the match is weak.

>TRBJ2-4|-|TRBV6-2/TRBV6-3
ASSYQGVAKNIQY
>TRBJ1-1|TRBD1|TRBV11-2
ASSFLTGKGTEAF
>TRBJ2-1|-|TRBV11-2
ASSPRQYNEQF
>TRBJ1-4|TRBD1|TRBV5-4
ASSPGQGEELF
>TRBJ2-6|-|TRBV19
ASGKPGLSGANVLT
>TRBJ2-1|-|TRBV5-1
ASSLSSGSSYNEQF
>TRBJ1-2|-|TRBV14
ASSQDRHGYT
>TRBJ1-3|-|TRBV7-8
ASSFDSYTIY
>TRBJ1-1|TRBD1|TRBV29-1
SVRGQLNTEAF
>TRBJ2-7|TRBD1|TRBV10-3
AITPGQIYEQY
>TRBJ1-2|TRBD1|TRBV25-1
ASSRQGGNYGYT
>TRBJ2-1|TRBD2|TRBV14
ASSQGSWRLAGSNEQF
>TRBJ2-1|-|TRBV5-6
ASGNGGEYNEQF
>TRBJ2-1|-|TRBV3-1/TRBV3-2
ASSQGYNEQF
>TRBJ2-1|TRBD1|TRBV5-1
ASSGGQGDYNEQF